The TCR beta chain under discussion was sequenced for a study of lymphopenia after photon versus proton radiotherapy. Profiled with immunoSEQ multiplex PCR; TCRdb holds only in-frame clones, not every one. The sample shows 4,900 or so clones, approximately 89% of them seen only once. For this clone: Its antigen is as yet unknown.

Study-wide results and limits: Authors raise, but do not show, better survival with proton therapy.

The CDR3 spans 16 residues. V lost 7 bases to trimming and J lost 7 bases; unmatched junction nucleotides: 11. The germline V gene has CDR1 MDHEN and CDR2 SYDVKM. This material consisted of peripheral blood, taken from a patient treated with photon-based radiotherapy. This chain uses TRBV28 with TRBJ2-7, with 15 bases fitting TRBD2. This receptor was obtained from a man older than 75 with cholangiocarcinoma. CDR3 nucleotide sequence: TGTGCCAGCACTACAGGAGGACTAGCGGGGGGGCATGAGCAGTACTTC. Residues: CASTTGGLAGGHEQYF.